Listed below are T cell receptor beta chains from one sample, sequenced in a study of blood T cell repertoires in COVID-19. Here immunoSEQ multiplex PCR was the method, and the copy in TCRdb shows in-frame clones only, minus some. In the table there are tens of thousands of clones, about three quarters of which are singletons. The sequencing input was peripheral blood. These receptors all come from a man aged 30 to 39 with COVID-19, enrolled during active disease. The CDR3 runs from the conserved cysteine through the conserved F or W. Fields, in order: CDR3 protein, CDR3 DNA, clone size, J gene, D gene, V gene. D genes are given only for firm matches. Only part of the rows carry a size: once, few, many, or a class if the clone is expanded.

CDR3: CASSERQTTSYNEQFF; DNA: TGTGCCAGCAGTGAACGACAGACCACATCCTACAATGAGCAGTTCTTC; size: .; J: TRBJ2-1; D: .; V: TRBV25-1
CDR3: CASSSRVRGSVDTIYF; DNA: TGTGCCAGCAGTTCCCGGGTACGGGGGTCAGTGGACACCATATATTTT; size: .; J: TRBJ1-3; D: .; V: TRBV6-5
CDR3: CAWSGQANTEAFF; DNA: TGTGCCTGGAGTGGGCAGGCCAACACTGAAGCTTTCTTT; size: once; J: TRBJ1-1; D: .; V: TRBV30
CDR3: CASSAPRAGGNNEQFF; DNA: TGTGCCAGCAGCGCGCCCAGGGCGGGGGGGAACAATGAGCAGTTCTTC; size: .; J: TRBJ2-1; D: TRBD2; V: TRBV11-3
CDR3: CASSFRGLHNEQFF; DNA: TGTGCCAGCAGCTTCCGGGGGTTACACAATGAGCAGTTCTTC; size: .; J: TRBJ2-1; D: .; V: TRBV5-8
CDR3: CASSPTFGGTNTEAFF; DNA: TGTGCCAGCAGCCCTACTTTCGGGGGTACGAACACTGAAGCTTTCTTT; size: .; J: TRBJ1-1; D: .; V: TRBV6-2/TRBV6-3
CDR3: CASSLEGASGNTIYF; DNA: TGTGCCAGCAGCTTGGAAGGGGCTTCTGGAAACACCATATATTTT; size: .; J: TRBJ1-3; D: .; V: TRBV5-8
CDR3: CASSLGLSGRGDTGELFF; DNA: TGTGCCAGCAGCTTAGGGCTTAGCGGGAGGGGAGACACCGGGGAGCTGTTTTTT; size: .; J: TRBJ2-2; D: TRBD2; V: TRBV11-2
CDR3: CASSPRQGDYEQYF; DNA: TGTGCCAGCAGTCCTCGACAGGGGGACTACGAGCAGTACTTC; size: .; J: TRBJ2-7; D: TRBD1; V: TRBV6-5
CDR3: CASSLWGRAGGGNQPQHF; DNA: TGTGCCAGCAGTTTATGGGGCAGGGCAGGAGGGGGCAATCAGCCCCAGCATTTT; size: .; J: TRBJ1-5; D: .; V: TRBV28
CDR3: CASSGDSSLSRLFF; DNA: TGTGCCAGCAGCGGGGACAGTTCACTAAGTCGACTGTTTTTT; size: .; J: TRBJ1-4; D: TRBD1; V: TRBV5-4
CDR3: CATSDRTPGQGRYEQYF; DNA: TGTGCCACCAGTGACCGTACCCCGGGACAGGGGAGGTATGAGCAGTACTTC; size: .; J: TRBJ2-7; D: TRBD1; V: TRBV24-1
CDR3: CATSELELRTSTDTQYF; DNA: TGTGCCACCAGTGAGTTGGAATTAAGAACTAGCACAGATACGCAGTATTTT; size: .; J: TRBJ2-3; D: .; V: TRBV24-1
CDR3: CASSLGGNTEAFF; DNA: TGTGCCAGCAGTTTGGGAGGGAACACTGAAGCTTTCTTT; size: .; J: TRBJ1-1; D: .; V: TRBV12-3/TRBV12-4
CDR3: CASSFDLPGGRFF; DNA: TGTGCCAGCAGCTTTGATCTTCCGGGGGGCCGGTTCTTC; size: once; J: TRBJ2-1; D: .; V: TRBV5-8
CDR3: CASSTANYGYTF; DNA: TGTGCCAGCAGCACAGCTAACTATGGCTACACCTTC; size: .; J: TRBJ1-2; D: .; V: TRBV28
CDR3: CASSAGDFLSYNEQFF; DNA: TGCGCCAGCAGCGCGGGCGACTTTCTCTCCTACAATGAGCAGTTCTTC; size: .; J: TRBJ2-1; D: .; V: TRBV5-1
CDR3: CASSVTGAGETQYF; DNA: TGTGCCAGTAGTGTTACAGGGGCGGGTGAGACCCAGTACTTC; size: .; J: TRBJ2-5; D: TRBD1; V: TRBV19
CDR3: CASRKRPYNEQFF; DNA: TGTGCCAGTAGGAAGCGGCCCTACAATGAGCAGTTCTTC; size: .; J: TRBJ2-1; D: .; V: TRBV19
CDR3: CASSERGQGLYSNQPQHF; DNA: TGTGCCAGCAGTGAGAGGGGACAGGGACTATATAGCAATCAGCCCCAGCATTTT; size: medium-sized; J: TRBJ1-5; D: TRBD1; V: TRBV6-1
CDR3: CASSEWAGTKGEKLFF; DNA: TGTGCCAGCAGTGAATGGGCCGGGACTAAGGGTGAAAAACTGTTTTTT; size: few; J: TRBJ1-4; D: .; V: TRBV6-1